This TCR beta chain comes out of a study of blood T cell repertoires in COVID-19. The overall study: COVID-19 samples collected from the United States, Italy and Spain covered acute and convalescent phases. The analysed material was cDNA or gDNA that came from T cells, B-cell-depleted T cells, or PBMCs.

The CDR3 extends over 16 amino acids. V trimming: 2 bases; J trimming: 5 bases; junction bases outside the gene matches: 7. The germline gives CDR1 SGHNT, CDR2 YYREEE (reference sequence). This clone was found a few times. In the original workflow: Nucleated cell number was recorded as an estimate derived from reference gene primer amplification. Assay: immunoSEQ multiplex PCR; the TCRdb copy retains only in-frame clones and omits some. Clone size and the V and J calls come from that table; the DNA yielded D and trimming. The sample holds around 46,000 clones, over 80% seen once. The sequencing sample was made of peripheral blood. The rearrangement links TRBV5-4 to TRBJ1-4, with 9 nucleotides matching TRBD1. The TCR originated in a man between 65 and 85 years old with acute or convalescent COVID-19. CDR3 sequence reads: CASSLAPGTGNEKLFF. The CDR3 DNA is TGTGCCAGCAGCTTAGCACCCGGGACAGGGAATGAAAAACTGTTTTTT.